What follows describes a single TCR beta chain. Its antigen is not known. The sequence runs out 3 residues before the end of the CDR3; the remainder is reconstructed from the germline J gene. The sample comes from a study of T cells in women clearing cervical HPV infection. The study's findings and limits: Controls had more TRBV6-7 (0.16%) than cases (roughly 0.11%).

The data were produced by immunoSEQ multiplex PCR, yet TCRdb's version contains in-frame clones alone and is incomplete. The sample totals fewer than 50,000 clones. V shed 8 bases and J 3 bases; nucleotides not matched to a gene: 1. The germline V gene has CDR1 MDHEN and CDR2 SYDVKM. The CDR3 spans 12 residues. The sequence was obtained from a woman between 18 and 70 years old with a cervical HPV16 infection that either progressed to CIN3+ or cleared (not recorded which). The V call is TRBV28, the J call TRBJ1-2; 9 bases are a match to TRBD1. Sequencing was done on a sample of blood buffy coat. CDR3 sequence: CASGDRDYGYTF. The covered CDR3 bases are TGTGCCAGCGGGGACAGGGACTATGGC.